These 27 T cell receptor beta chains were all obtained from the same sample, sequenced in a study of blood T cell repertoires in COVID-19 (dated by TCRdb to about 2020). The library was produced with the immunoSEQ multiplex PCR assay. In TCRdb, the immuneACCESS table is reduced to in-frame sequences with V and J assigned. These tables do not hold every clone; where another copy was compared, an unresolved V gene accounts for under half, and the others remain unexplained. This sample has more than 150,000 clones in its table, and roughly 81% of those were observed once. Around 12% of the sample goes to the ten largest clones. The material sequenced was peripheral blood. These receptors were taken from an elderly woman with COVID-19, enrolled during active disease.

The rearrangement joins TRBV12-3 or TRBV12-4 to TRBJ1-1, with 8 bases identical to TRBD1. Trimming at V came to 6 bases and at J to 11 bases, leaving 11 bases not matched to a gene. CDR3 length: 13 amino acids. CDR3 amino acids: CASSPGQGLGAFF. Written as DNA, the CDR3 is TGTGCCAGCAGCCCAGGACAGGGTCTGGGTGCTTTCTTT.

The chain has TRBV6-2 or TRBV6-3 and TRBJ2-7; TRBD2 might be the D (6 bases). Per the germline V gene, CDR1 is MNHEY and CDR2 is SVGEGT. The CDR3 runs 15 residues. V was cut by 4 bases and J by 9 bases, with 22 bases left in between. The CDR3 DNA reads as TGTGCCAGCAGTTCGGGACTGGTTTACGTCCGCGGGCAGTACTTC. This sequence encodes CASSSGLVYVRGQYF.

The CDR3 coding sequence is TGCAGCGTTCAACAGGGGCTACACTACGAGCAGTACTTC. Amino acid sequence: CSVQQGLHYEQYF. The rearrangement uses TRBV29-1 and TRBJ2-7; TRBD1 aligns across 7 bases. Per the germline V gene, CDR1 is SQVTM and CDR2 is ANQGSEA. Trimming took 5 bases from V and 3 from J; bases not matched to a gene: 7. This CDR3 region has 13 residues.

The rearrangement uses TRBV9 and TRBJ1-2; weak D call: TRBD1 (6 bases). CDR1 is SGDLS, CDR2 YYNGEE, per germline. The ends were cut back, 0 bases at V and 6 bases at J, with 12 bases in the middle. This CDR3 is 14 amino acids long. CDR3 nucleotides: TGTGCCAGCAGCGTAGAGGGGGGGCTCGATGGCTACACCTTC. This encodes CASSVEGGLDGYTF.

The chain has TRBV6-6 and TRBJ2-7; the match to TRBD2 covers 10 bases. Germline V gene lookup returns CDR1 MNHNY and CDR2 SVGAGI (reference sequence). The CDR3 is 14 residues long. With V trimmed by 2 bases and J by 2 bases, 0 bases remained unmatched. CDR3 sequence (DNA): TGTGCCAGCAGTTACCTAGCGGGGGCCTACGAGCAGTACTTC. Its translation is CASSYLAGAYEQYF.

The chain has TRBV11-2 and TRBJ2-1, with TRBD2 identical over 7 bases. Germline CDR1 reads SGHAT; CDR2 reads FQNNGV. J was trimmed by 7 bases and V by 1 base; bases with no gene match: 4. The CDR3 spans 14 residues. The CDR3 DNA is TGTGCCAGCAGCTTAGTCGGCGGGAGTAATGAGCAGTTCTTC. Its translation: CASSLVGGSNEQFF.

The chain recombines TRBV7-8 with TRBJ1-2; 8 nucleotides match TRBD1. V shed 4 bases and J 4 bases; nucleotides not matched to a gene: 8. The germline V gene has CDR1 SGHVS and CDR2 FQNEAQ. The CDR3 contains 15 residues. For the CDR3, the DNA is TGTGCCAGCAGCTCGCCCCAGGGGGCTGCCTATGGCTACACCTTC. Its protein is CASSSPQGAAYGYTF.

The V call is TRBV19, the J call TRBJ2-4; D remains ambiguous. V was clipped by 3 bases and J by 4 bases, with 10 bases between them. The CDR3 is 14 residues long. The germline V gene encodes CDR1 LNHDA and CDR2 SQIVND (reference sequence). CDR3 amino acids: CASSIRNRKNIQYF. The CDR3 DNA is TGTGCCAGTAGTATCCGGAACAGAAAAAACATTCAGTACTTC.

The chain recombines TRBV6-2 or TRBV6-3 with TRBJ1-2; no clear D. The germline V and J ends were trimmed by 0 bases and 5 bases, with 16 bases remaining between them. This CDR3 has 16 residues. Germline values: CDR1 MNHEY, CDR2 SVGEGT. CDR3 sequence: CASSYSRQAGEYGYTF. In nucleotides, the CDR3 is TGTGCCAGCAGTTACTCGAGGCAGGCCGGGGAGTATGGCTACACCTTC.

This clone has a handful of counts. This chain connects TRBV5-1 to TRBJ2-5; perhaps TRBD1 as D (5 bases). Germline CDR1 reads SGHRS; CDR2 reads YFSETQ. The CDR3 contains 14 residues. V was pared by 4 bases and J by 1 base, with 11 bases between. CDR3 sequence (DNA): TGCGCCAGCAGCCCAGGGTCTACCCAAGAGACCCAGTACTTC. Translating it yields CASSPGSTQETQYF.

The chain couples TRBV5-4 to TRBJ1-2; 9 nucleotides align to TRBD1. Germline V gene data show CDR1 as SGHNT and CDR2 as YYREEE (reference sequence). V was pared by 4 bases and J by 8 bases, with 6 bases of the junction left unmatched. This CDR3 region has 13 residues. CDR3 sequence: CASSEGTGSGYTF. The DNA of the CDR3 is TGTGCCAGCAGCGAGGGGACAGGGAGCGGCTACACCTTC.

The J gene is TRBJ2-3, the V gene TRBV12-3 or TRBV12-4; D not certain. The CDR3 is made up of 12 amino acids. V was shortened by 3 bases and J by 7 bases, with 8 bases between the two germline ends. CDR3 sequence (DNA): TGTGCCAGCAGTTTTTTCAGGAATACGCAGTATTTT. Amino acids: CASSFFRNTQYF.

This chain uses TRBV7-2 with TRBJ1-2; 7 bases fit TRBD1. Germline CDR1 reads SGHTA; CDR2 reads FQGNSA. After removal of 3 bases from V and 11 bases from J, the junction contained 12 bases not matched to a gene. There are 14 residues in the CDR3. CDR3: CASSFVRDSKTYTF. In DNA, the CDR3 is TGTGCCAGCAGCTTTGTGAGGGACAGTAAAACGTACACCTTC.

J is TRBJ2-7 and V is TRBV9; no clear D. The V gene lost 2 bases and the J gene lost 3 bases, with 9 bases spanning the gap. The CDR3 sequence is 13 residues long. CDR1 is SGDLS, CDR2 YYNGEE, per germline. The CDR3 nucleotides are TGTGCCAGCAGCGTCGACGGGTACTACGAGCAGTACTTC. Its translation is CASSVDGYYEQYF.

Turning to this clone: One junction end does not reproduce the germline sequence, and a read error may be involved. V usage is TRBV7-7 and J usage is TRBJ2-5, with a possible D match to TRBD1 (5 bases). This CDR3 is 13 amino acids long. CDR1 is SSHAT and CDR2 is FNYEAQ in the germline V gene (reference sequence). The CDR3 DNA is TGTGCTAGCAGCTTAGACAGACAAGAGACCCAGTACTTC. It translates to CASSLDRQETQYF.

The genes are TRBV10-3 and TRBJ2-1; D is possibly TRBD1 (6 bases). The V gene lost 4 bases and the J gene lost 0 bases, with 16 bases spanning the gap. The CDR3 extends over 17 amino acids. The germline V gene has CDR1 ENHRY and CDR2 SYGVKD. This CDR3 reads CAISGHRDAGSYNEQFF. The CDR3 nucleotides are TGTGCCATCAGTGGGCACAGGGATGCCGGCTCCTACAATGAGCAGTTCTTC.

V usage is TRBV4-2 and J usage is TRBJ2-2; TRBD1 agrees at 8 bases. Germline lookup yields CDR1 LGHNA and CDR2 YNFKEQ. J lost 7 bases, V lost 5 bases, and 6 bases had no gene match. The CDR3 contains 14 residues. The CDR3: CASSTGQVIGELFF. CDR3 DNA: TGTGCCAGCAGCACGGGACAGGTTATCGGGGAGCTGTTTTTT.

The DNA of the CDR3 is TGCGCCAGCAGCCAAGCTCAAGGAGCCGGGGCCAACGTCCTGACTTTC. This codes for CASSQAQGAGANVLTF. This sequence joins TRBV4-1 and TRBJ2-6; the D is unclear. The V end was cut by 1 base, the J end by 4 bases, with 11 bases between. Germline V gene data show CDR1 as MGHRA and CDR2 as YSYEKL. This CDR3 has 16 residues.

V and J are TRBV11-2 and TRBJ2-7, with D tentatively TRBD1 (7 bases). The CDR3 has 15 residues. The ends were cut back, 2 bases at V and 6 bases at J, with 17 bases in the middle. Germline V gene lookup returns CDR1 SGHAT and CDR2 FQNNGV. The CDR3 region has the DNA TGTGCCAGCAGCTTAATGGCGACAGGGAGGTTCGAGCAGTACTTC. Its translation: CASSLMATGRFEQYF.

The chain combines TRBV10-3 with TRBJ1-1, with TRBD1 matching 10 bases. Per germline, CDR1 ENHRY and CDR2 SYGVKD. The V and J ends lost 2 bases and 5 bases, in that order; junction bases with no gene match: 5. CDR3 length: 15 amino acids. The CDR3 spells CAISETGTGDTEAFF. The CDR3 coding sequence is TGTGCCATCAGTGAGACCGGGACAGGGGATACTGAAGCTTTCTTT.

V gene TRBV28 combines with J gene TRBJ1-1; D may be TRBD1 (5 bases). V was trimmed by 1 base and J by 11 bases, leaving 14 bases between them. Germline V gives CDR1 MDHEN, CDR2 SYDVKM. The CDR3 covers 13 residues. In DNA form, the CDR3 reads TGTGCCAGCAGTTTATACTCCAGGGCGATGGCTTTCTTT. Encoded protein: CASSLYSRAMAFF. Supplemented by reference TRBV28 and TRBJ1-1, the full variable domain reads DVKVTQSSRYLVKRTGEKVFLECVQDMDHENMFWYRQDPGLGLRLIYFSYDVKMKEKGDIPEGYSVSREKKERFSLILESASTNQTSMYLCASSLYSRAMAFFGQGTRLTVV.

The chain links TRBV4-1 to TRBJ2-5, with D possibly TRBD2 on 6 matching bases. The CDR3 contains 15 residues. Trimming cost V 0 bases and J 7 bases, with 15 bases left between them. The V gene's germline CDR1 is MGHRA and CDR2 YSYEKL. The CDR3 sequence is CASSQDPRGAGTQYF. CDR3 coding DNA: TGCGCCAGCAGCCAAGACCCCCGGGGAGCGGGGACCCAGTACTTC.

The genes are TRBV7-9 and TRBJ1-4; tentative D call: TRBD1 (6 bases). This CDR3 region has 15 residues. Deletions cut 4 bases from V and 7 bases from J, with 16 bases between. Germline loops: CDR1 SEHNR, CDR2 FQNEAQ (reference sequence). CDR3 DNA: TGTGCCAGCAGCTCTCCTAGGGGGGGGAGTGAAAAACTGTTTTTT. Protein product: CASSSPRGGSEKLFF. Variable domain in full (rest from reference TRBV7-9 and TRBJ1-4): DTGVSQNPRHKITKRGQNVTFRCDPISEHNRLYWYRQTLGQGPEFLTYFQNEAQLEKSRLLSDRFSAERPKGSFSTLEIQRTEQGDSAMYLCASSSPRGGSEKLFFGSGTQLSVL.

The rearrangement links TRBV7-2 to TRBJ2-7; 9 nucleotides agree with TRBD2. Germline values: CDR1 SGHTA, CDR2 FQGNSA. The junction had 6 bases not matched to a gene; V was cut back by 6 bases and J by 0 bases. This CDR3 region has 15 residues. CDR3 DNA sequence: TGTGCCAGCAGTCTTAGCGGGGGCCCCTCCTACGAGCAGTACTTC. This codes for CASSLSGGPSYEQYF.

This clone showed up just a few times. The V and J genes are TRBV7-9 and TRBJ1-5; 8 bases agree with TRBD1. With V trimmed by 1 base and J by 0 bases, 5 bases remained unmatched. The CDR3 extends over 17 amino acids. Germline CDR1 is SEHNR and CDR2 is FQNEAQ (reference sequence). CDR3: CASSLVGQGTSNQPQHF. The CDR3 DNA reads as TGTGCCAGCAGCTTAGTAGGACAGGGCACTAGCAATCAGCCCCAGCATTTT.

The chain carries TRBV5-4 and TRBJ1-2; a weak D match, TRBD1 (5 bases). The length of the CDR3 is 14 residues. Germline CDR1 reads SGHNT; CDR2 reads YYREEE (reference sequence). The ends were cut back, 0 bases at V and 6 bases at J, with 12 bases in the middle. DNA of the CDR3: TGTGCCAGCAGCTTGGCCGGGGGGGGTGATGGCTACACCTTC. Translating it yields CASSLAGGGDGYTF.

This rearrangement joins TRBV5-6 to TRBJ2-1, with TRBD2 identical over 7 bases. The CDR3 has 16 residues. The V segment lost 4 bases and the J segment 4 bases; nucleotides outside the gene matches: 11. CDR1 and CDR2 from the germline V gene are SGHDT and YYEEEE. The DNA for the CDR3 is TGTGCCAGCAGCGCCTTCCGGGACTACCCTTACAATGAGCAGTTCTTC. It is translated as CASSAFRDYPYNEQFF.